This T cell receptor beta chain derives from a study of identifying expanded T cells in peripheral blood. Sequencing used immunoSEQ multiplex PCR; TCRdb keeps in-frame clones, though not all of them. The sample contains tens of thousands of clones, about 83% of which appear only once. The study's findings and limits: Technical replicates showed around 1.2 changed clones; two weeks approximately 15; four weeks 19.

Turning to this clone: What it binds is not known.

Germline assignment: CDR1 SEHNR and CDR2 FQNEAQ (reference sequence). Trimming pared 1 base from V and 0 bases from J, leaving 14 bases between. The CDR3 has 17 amino acids. The gene calls are TRBV7-9 and TRBJ2-3; the D is unclear. The source of this sequence is a person aged 18 to 70 in good health. The specimen sequenced was blood. The CDR3 DNA is TGTGCCAGCAGCTTAGGAGGTCTGGACCGAAGCACAGATACGCAGTATTTT. Translation gives CASSLGGLDRSTDTQYF.